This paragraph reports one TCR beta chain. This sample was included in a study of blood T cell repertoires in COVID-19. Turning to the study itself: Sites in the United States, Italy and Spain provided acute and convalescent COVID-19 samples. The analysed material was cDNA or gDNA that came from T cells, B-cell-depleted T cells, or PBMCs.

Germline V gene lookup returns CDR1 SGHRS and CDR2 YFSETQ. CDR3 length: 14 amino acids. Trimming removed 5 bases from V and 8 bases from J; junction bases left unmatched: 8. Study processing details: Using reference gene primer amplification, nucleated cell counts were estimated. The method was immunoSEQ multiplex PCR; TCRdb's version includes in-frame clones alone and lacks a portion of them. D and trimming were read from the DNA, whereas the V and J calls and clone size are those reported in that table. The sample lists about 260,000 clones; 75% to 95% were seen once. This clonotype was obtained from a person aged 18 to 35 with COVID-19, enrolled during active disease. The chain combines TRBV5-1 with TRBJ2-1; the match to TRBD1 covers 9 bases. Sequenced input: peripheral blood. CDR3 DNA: TGCGCCAGCAGACGGACAGGGGCGGAGGATGAGCAGTTCTTC. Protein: CASRRTGAEDEQFF.